Listed below are T cell receptor beta chains from one sample, sequenced in a study of shared clonotypes between healthy human individuals. Clones were sequenced by immunoSEQ multiplex PCR, and TCRdb holds only the in-frame ones, with some missing. The sample holds some 2.4 million clones, 90% to 95% seen once. The sequenced sample consisted of naive CD4+ T cells from PBMCs. The receptors were sampled from a man younger than 35 in good health. Some clones in this sample may be carry-over from other donors' samples. The CDR3 runs from the conserved cysteine through the conserved F or W. D genes are given only for firm matches. Rows may omit the clone size; those that give it use once, few, many or a size class.

j_call: TRBJ2-7
v_call: TRBV2
d_call: TRBD1
clone_size: once
cdr3_nt: TGTGCCAGCAGCCAACAGGGGTCTGGTTACGAGCAGTACTTC
cdr3_aa: CASSQQGSGYEQYF

j_call: TRBJ2-1
v_call: TRBV9
d_call: TRBD2
clone_size: .
cdr3_nt: TGTGCCAGCAGCATTAGCGGGAGTCCTTACTACAATGAGCAGTTCTTC
cdr3_aa: CASSISGSPYYNEQFF

j_call: TRBJ2-1
v_call: TRBV28
d_call: .
clone_size: .
cdr3_nt: TGTGCCAGCCTAGGAGGGAATGCCTACAATGAGCAGTTCTTC
cdr3_aa: CASLGGNAYNEQFF

j_call: TRBJ1-3
v_call: TRBV5-4
d_call: .
clone_size: .
cdr3_nt: TGTGCCAGCAGCTTGGGGGGATCCCAACGGGTAAACACCATATATTTT
cdr3_aa: CASSLGGSQRVNTIYF

j_call: TRBJ2-2
v_call: TRBV30
d_call: .
clone_size: .
cdr3_nt: TGTGCCTGGAGTGTATCCGACGGGGAGCTGTTTTTT
cdr3_aa: CAWSVSDGELFF

j_call: TRBJ1-3
v_call: TRBV7-9
d_call: .
clone_size: .
cdr3_nt: TGTGCCAGCAGCCCCGGGGGAAACACCATATATTTT
cdr3_aa: CASSPGGNTIYF

j_call: TRBJ1-5
v_call: TRBV7-2
d_call: .
clone_size: .
cdr3_nt: TGTGCCAGCAGCCCCTACTACAGCAATCAGCCCCAGCATTTT
cdr3_aa: CASSPYYSNQPQHF

j_call: TRBJ1-1
v_call: TRBV28
d_call: .
clone_size: .
cdr3_nt: TGTGCCAGCACACGGCAGGGCTCAGTCCGCACTGAAGCTTTCTTT
cdr3_aa: CASTRQGSVRTEAFF

j_call: TRBJ2-1
v_call: TRBV20-1
d_call: .
clone_size: .
cdr3_nt: TGCAGTGCTAGTGAAGGGAATGAGCAGTTCTTC
cdr3_aa: CSASEGNEQFF

j_call: TRBJ2-5
v_call: TRBV9
d_call: .
clone_size: .
cdr3_nt: TGTGCCAGCAGCGTCCATGGAACTAGCGAGACCCAGTACTTC
cdr3_aa: CASSVHGTSETQYF

j_call: TRBJ1-2
v_call: TRBV5-1
d_call: TRBD1
clone_size: .
cdr3_nt: TGCGCCAGCAGTCCGACGACAGGGAACTATGGCTACACCTTC
cdr3_aa: CASSPTTGNYGYTF

j_call: TRBJ2-7
v_call: TRBV20-1
d_call: .
clone_size: .
cdr3_nt: TGCAGTGCTACCGATACCTACGAGCAGTACTTC
cdr3_aa: CSATDTYEQYF

j_call: TRBJ2-7
v_call: TRBV6-5
d_call: .
clone_size: .
cdr3_nt: TGTGCCAGCGGGAGGCGAGGGGATAACGAGCAGTACTTC
cdr3_aa: CASGRRGDNEQYF

j_call: TRBJ1-1
v_call: TRBV15
d_call: TRBD1
clone_size: .
cdr3_nt: TGTGCCACCAGCAGAGAGGACAGGGGGAACACTGAAGCTTTCTTT
cdr3_aa: CATSREDRGNTEAFF

j_call: TRBJ2-7
v_call: TRBV6-5
d_call: .
clone_size: .
cdr3_nt: TGTGCCAGCAGGCCCTACCCAAGCGGAGCCTACGAGCAGTACTTC
cdr3_aa: CASRPYPSGAYEQYF

j_call: TRBJ1-5
v_call: TRBV6-1
d_call: .
clone_size: .
cdr3_nt: TGTGCCACCTCAACAGCGAGCAATCAGCCCCAGCATTTT
cdr3_aa: CATSTASNQPQHF

j_call: TRBJ2-1
v_call: TRBV12-5
d_call: TRBD2
clone_size: .
cdr3_nt: TGTGCTAGTGCAACTAGCGGGATTTACAATGAGCAGTTCTTC
cdr3_aa: CASATSGIYNEQFF

j_call: TRBJ1-1
v_call: TRBV5-1
d_call: .
clone_size: .
cdr3_nt: TGCGCCAGCAGCTTGGTCGTCGGGGGTGCTGAAGCTTTCTTT
cdr3_aa: CASSLVVGGAEAFF

j_call: TRBJ2-7
v_call: TRBV4-3
d_call: TRBD2
clone_size: .
cdr3_nt: TGCGCCAGCAGCCAAGTTGGCGCGGGAGTGCGGGACGAGCAGTACTTC
cdr3_aa: CASSQVGAGVRDEQYF

j_call: TRBJ2-3
v_call: TRBV7-9
d_call: TRBD2
clone_size: .
cdr3_nt: TGTGCCAGCAGCTTGGGACTAGCCGGAGATACGCAGTATTTT
cdr3_aa: CASSLGLAGDTQYF

j_call: TRBJ1-6
v_call: TRBV10-1
d_call: .
clone_size: .
cdr3_nt: TGCGCCAGCAGTGAGAATATTCGGTCACCCCTCCACTTT
cdr3_aa: CASSENIRSPLHF

j_call: TRBJ2-1
v_call: TRBV18
d_call: .
clone_size: .
cdr3_nt: TGTGCCAGCTCACCAGGGCAGGCGACCTACAATGAGCAGTTCTTC
cdr3_aa: CASSPGQATYNEQFF

j_call: TRBJ2-7
v_call: TRBV19
d_call: .
clone_size: .
cdr3_nt: TGTGCCAGTAGTCGGGTCGACTCCTACGAGCAGTACTTC
cdr3_aa: CASSRVDSYEQYF

j_call: TRBJ2-5
v_call: TRBV7-8
d_call: TRBD1
clone_size: .
cdr3_nt: TGTGCCAGCAGCAGGACAGGATTGGAGACCCAGTACTTC
cdr3_aa: CASSRTGLETQYF

j_call: TRBJ2-3
v_call: TRBV7-3
d_call: TRBD2
clone_size: .
cdr3_nt: TGTGCCAGCAGCACCGGACTAGCTGTTGATACGCAGTATTTT
cdr3_aa: CASSTGLAVDTQYF

j_call: TRBJ2-7
v_call: TRBV7-2
d_call: .
clone_size: once
cdr3_nt: TGTGCCAGCAGCTTAGCATCCGGTTCCTACGAGCAGTACTTC
cdr3_aa: CASSLASGSYEQYF

j_call: TRBJ2-5
v_call: TRBV11-1
d_call: .
clone_size: .
cdr3_nt: TGTGCCAGCAGCTCCCGAGGAGGACAGAGAAAAGAGACCCAGTACTTC
cdr3_aa: CASSSRGGQRKETQYF

j_call: TRBJ1-1
v_call: TRBV28
d_call: .
clone_size: .
cdr3_nt: TGTGCCAGCAACTCGAGGGACACTGAAGCTTTCTTT
cdr3_aa: CASNSRDTEAFF

j_call: TRBJ2-4
v_call: TRBV15
d_call: .
clone_size: .
cdr3_nt: TGTGCCACCAGCTTCCCCAGGGGAGGCCACAAAAACATTCAGTACTTC
cdr3_aa: CATSFPRGGHKNIQYF

j_call: TRBJ1-6
v_call: TRBV30
d_call: .
clone_size: .
cdr3_nt: TGTGCCTGGAGTGCCCCGGACCGATCACCCCTCCACTTT
cdr3_aa: CAWSAPDRSPLHF

j_call: TRBJ2-1
v_call: TRBV11-2
d_call: TRBD2
clone_size: .
cdr3_nt: TGTGCCAGCATGGAACGGGGGGGCGCGCAGTTCAATGAGCAGTTCTTC
cdr3_aa: CASMERGGAQFNEQFF

j_call: TRBJ2-7
v_call: TRBV5-8
d_call: TRBD1
clone_size: .
cdr3_nt: TGTGCCAGCAGCTTGGGGAACAGGGGTGTATACGAGCAGTACTTC
cdr3_aa: CASSLGNRGVYEQYF

j_call: TRBJ2-7
v_call: TRBV28
d_call: .
clone_size: .
cdr3_nt: TGTGCCAGCACCAGTCAAGGGGTACACGAGCAGTACTTC
cdr3_aa: CASTSQGVHEQYF

j_call: TRBJ1-1
v_call: TRBV27
d_call: .
clone_size: .
cdr3_nt: TGTGCCAGCAGCCTTGAGGTTTGGACTGAAGCTTTCTTT
cdr3_aa: CASSLEVWTEAFF

j_call: TRBJ1-5
v_call: TRBV7-2
d_call: TRBD1
clone_size: .
cdr3_nt: TGTGCCAGCAGCCCTGTGACAGGGGATCAGCCCCAGCATTTT
cdr3_aa: CASSPVTGDQPQHF

j_call: TRBJ2-1
v_call: TRBV9
d_call: TRBD2
clone_size: once
cdr3_nt: TGTGCCAGCAGCGTAGGAGCGGGGGGTTACAATGAGCAGTTCTTC
cdr3_aa: CASSVGAGGYNEQFF

j_call: TRBJ2-2
v_call: TRBV5-1
d_call: .
clone_size: .
cdr3_nt: TGCGCCAGCAGCTTGGAAGGCGGGGCCGGGGAGCTGTTTTTT
cdr3_aa: CASSLEGGAGELFF

j_call: TRBJ1-5
v_call: TRBV7-8
d_call: .
clone_size: .
cdr3_nt: TGTGCCAGCAGCCGCTCCCGGAATCAGCCCCAGCATTTT
cdr3_aa: CASSRSRNQPQHF

j_call: TRBJ2-7
v_call: TRBV5-1
d_call: .
clone_size: .
cdr3_nt: TGCGCCAGCAGCTTGTTGAACCGGGACAAGGGGGATTTCGTGTACGAGCAGTACTTC
cdr3_aa: CASSLLNRDKGDFVYEQYF

j_call: TRBJ2-2
v_call: TRBV19
d_call: .
clone_size: .
cdr3_nt: TGTGCCAGTAGTATGCGGGCAGGAAACACCGGGGAGCTGTTTTTT
cdr3_aa: CASSMRAGNTGELFF

j_call: TRBJ1-1
v_call: TRBV2
d_call: .
clone_size: few
cdr3_nt: TGTGCCAGCAGGTCGTGGGGAAGTACTGAAGCTTTCTTT
cdr3_aa: CASRSWGSTEAFF

j_call: TRBJ1-1
v_call: TRBV30
d_call: .
clone_size: .
cdr3_nt: TGTGCCTGGAGATGGAGTTGGGGACCCCTCGGCACTGAAGCTTTCTTT
cdr3_aa: CAWRWSWGPLGTEAFF

j_call: TRBJ2-7
v_call: TRBV23-1
d_call: TRBD1
clone_size: .
cdr3_nt: TGCGCCAGCAGTCACCGGGACAGGGTGGACGAGCAGTACTTC
cdr3_aa: CASSHRDRVDEQYF

j_call: TRBJ2-7
v_call: TRBV28
d_call: .
clone_size: .
cdr3_nt: TGTGCCAGCAGTACACCCCGTTACGAGCAGTACTTC
cdr3_aa: CASSTPRYEQYF

j_call: TRBJ2-5
v_call: TRBV7-8
d_call: TRBD2
clone_size: .
cdr3_nt: TGTGCCAGCAGCTTAGGACTAGCGGTCCAAGAGACCCAGTACTTC
cdr3_aa: CASSLGLAVQETQYF

j_call: TRBJ2-1
v_call: TRBV27
d_call: TRBD2
clone_size: .
cdr3_nt: TGTGCCAGCAGTAGCGGGAGGTACAATGAGCAGTTCTTC
cdr3_aa: CASSSGRYNEQFF

j_call: TRBJ2-3
v_call: TRBV5-1
d_call: .
clone_size: .
cdr3_nt: TGCGCCAGCAGCTTATCCGGGACGGGCGCAGATACGCAGTATTTT
cdr3_aa: CASSLSGTGADTQYF

j_call: TRBJ1-4
v_call: TRBV30
d_call: .
clone_size: .
cdr3_nt: TGTGCCTGGAGTGTTGGCGGATCTAATGAAAAACTGTTTTTT
cdr3_aa: CAWSVGGSNEKLFF

j_call: TRBJ2-1
v_call: TRBV6-4
d_call: TRBD2
clone_size: once
cdr3_nt: TGTGCCAGCAGTGACTCATACGGGACTAGCGGGGAAGGGTCCTACAATGAGCAGTTCTTC
cdr3_aa: CASSDSYGTSGEGSYNEQFF

j_call: TRBJ2-1
v_call: TRBV10-2
d_call: TRBD2
clone_size: .
cdr3_nt: TGCGCCAGCCTTTTAGCGGGGGGCTACAATGAGCAGTTCTTC
cdr3_aa: CASLLAGGYNEQFF

j_call: TRBJ1-1
v_call: TRBV6-6
d_call: .
clone_size: once
cdr3_nt: TGTGCCAGCAGTTTCTTCACAGAAGCTTTCTTT
cdr3_aa: CASSFFTEAFF

j_call: TRBJ1-1
v_call: TRBV2
d_call: .
clone_size: .
cdr3_nt: TGTGCCAGCACCCCGACCGTGAACACTGAAGCTTTCTTT
cdr3_aa: CASTPTVNTEAFF

j_call: TRBJ2-1
v_call: TRBV5-1
d_call: TRBD1
clone_size: .
cdr3_nt: TGCGCCAGCAGCCTCCGGGACAGCGCCTACAATGAGCAGTTCTTC
cdr3_aa: CASSLRDSAYNEQFF

j_call: TRBJ1-3
v_call: TRBV6-1
d_call: .
clone_size: .
cdr3_nt: TGTGCCAGCAGTGGTCTTAAAGCTGGAAACACCATATATTTT
cdr3_aa: CASSGLKAGNTIYF

j_call: TRBJ2-2
v_call: TRBV30
d_call: .
clone_size: few
cdr3_nt: TGTGCCTGGCGGACTCTTAACACCGGGGAGCTGTTTTTT
cdr3_aa: CAWRTLNTGELFF

j_call: TRBJ2-1
v_call: TRBV9
d_call: TRBD2
clone_size: .
cdr3_nt: TGTGCCAGCAGCGCTCGTACTAGCGTCCGTAACAATGAGCAGTTCTTC
cdr3_aa: CASSARTSVRNNEQFF

j_call: TRBJ2-4
v_call: TRBV5-1
d_call: .
clone_size: .
cdr3_nt: TGCGCCAGCAGCTCCGTTCAACCCGGACTAGCCAAAAACATTCAGTACTTC
cdr3_aa: CASSSVQPGLAKNIQYF

j_call: TRBJ2-7
v_call: TRBV6-4
d_call: TRBD2
clone_size: .
cdr3_nt: TGTGCCAGCAGTGGACTAGCGGGAAGCGAGCAGTACTTC
cdr3_aa: CASSGLAGSEQYF

j_call: TRBJ1-2
v_call: TRBV29-1
d_call: .
clone_size: .
cdr3_nt: TGCAGCGCTATTGGAGCCCAGGGAATGGGCTACACCTTC
cdr3_aa: CSAIGAQGMGYTF